The sequence of this T cell receptor (beta chain) was determined in a study of blood T cell repertoires in COVID-19. Authors' processing steps: The authors estimated nucleated cell counts from reference gene primer amplification. The table came from immunoSEQ multiplex PCR; TCRdb's copy has only in-frame clones and leaves some out. For V, J and clone size, that table is used; D and trimming come from the DNA. In the table there are a few hundred thousand clones, 85% of which are singletons. Germline loops: CDR1 MNHEY, CDR2 SVGAGI. The V end was cut by 8 bases, the J end by 6 bases, with 17 bases between. The CDR3 has 13 amino acids.

The source of this sequence is a woman under 30 with acute or convalescent COVID-19. The sequenced sample was peripheral blood. The chain joins TRBV6-5 to TRBJ2-7, with a tentative D call TRBD2 (6 bases). The CDR3 is CASRETPAAEQYF. Written as DNA, the CDR3 is TGTGCCAGCCGGGAGACTCCCGCCGCCGAGCAGTACTTC.